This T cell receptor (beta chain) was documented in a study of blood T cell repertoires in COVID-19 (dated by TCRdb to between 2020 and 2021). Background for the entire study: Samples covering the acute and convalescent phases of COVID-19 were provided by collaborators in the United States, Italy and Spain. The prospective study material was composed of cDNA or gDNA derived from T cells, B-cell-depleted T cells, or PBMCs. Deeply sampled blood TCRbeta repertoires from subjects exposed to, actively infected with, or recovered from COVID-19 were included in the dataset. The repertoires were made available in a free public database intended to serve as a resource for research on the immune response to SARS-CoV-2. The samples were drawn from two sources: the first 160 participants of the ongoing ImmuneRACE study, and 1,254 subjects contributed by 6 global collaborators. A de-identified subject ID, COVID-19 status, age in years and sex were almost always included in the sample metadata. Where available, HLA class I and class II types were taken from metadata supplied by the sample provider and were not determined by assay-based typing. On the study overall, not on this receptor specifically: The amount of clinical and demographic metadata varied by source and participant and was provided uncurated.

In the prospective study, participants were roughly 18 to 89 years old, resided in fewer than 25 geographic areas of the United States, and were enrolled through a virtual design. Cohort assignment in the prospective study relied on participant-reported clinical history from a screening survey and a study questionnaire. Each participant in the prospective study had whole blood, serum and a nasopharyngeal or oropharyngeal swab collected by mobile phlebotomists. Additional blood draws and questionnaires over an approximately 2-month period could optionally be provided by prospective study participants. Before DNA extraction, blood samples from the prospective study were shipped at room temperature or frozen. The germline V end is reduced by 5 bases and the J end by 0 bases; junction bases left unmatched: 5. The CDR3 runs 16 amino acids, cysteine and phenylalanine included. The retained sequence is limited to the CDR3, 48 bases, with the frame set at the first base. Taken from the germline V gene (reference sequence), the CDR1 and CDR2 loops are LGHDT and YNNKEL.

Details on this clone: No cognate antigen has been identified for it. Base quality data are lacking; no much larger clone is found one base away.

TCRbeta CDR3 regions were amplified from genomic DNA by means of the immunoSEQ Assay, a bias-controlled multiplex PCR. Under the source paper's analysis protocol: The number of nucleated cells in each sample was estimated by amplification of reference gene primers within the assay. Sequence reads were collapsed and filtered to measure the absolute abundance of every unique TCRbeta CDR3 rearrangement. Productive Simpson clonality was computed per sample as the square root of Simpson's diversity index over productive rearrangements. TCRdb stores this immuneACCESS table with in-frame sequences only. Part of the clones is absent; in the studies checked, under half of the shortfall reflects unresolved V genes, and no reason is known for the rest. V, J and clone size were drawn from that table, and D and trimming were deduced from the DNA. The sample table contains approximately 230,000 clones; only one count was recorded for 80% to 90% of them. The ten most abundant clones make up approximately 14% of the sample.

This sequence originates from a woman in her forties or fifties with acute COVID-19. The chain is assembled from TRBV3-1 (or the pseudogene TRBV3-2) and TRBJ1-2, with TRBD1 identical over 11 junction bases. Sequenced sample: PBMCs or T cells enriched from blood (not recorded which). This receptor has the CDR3 CASSFRDRGANYGYTF. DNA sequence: TGTGCCAGCAGCTTTCGGGACAGGGGGGCTAACTATGGCTACACCTTC.